The rows below give T cell receptor beta chains drawn from one sample of a study of early T cells in non-severe SARS-CoV-2 infection. TCRdb reprocessed the 5' RACE reads via MiXCR and lists one record per CDR3 protein. Counted here are about 80,000 distinct CDR3 sequences, less than 5.5% occurring once; the ten biggest clones make up 6.5% to 8%. Sequences were derived from whole blood, sampled at baseline. These receptors originate from an adult who was a healthcare worker with PCR-confirmed SARS-CoV-2 infection or an uninfected control (not recorded which). Each CDR3 is given with its conserved first and last residue. The order of the fields is CDR3 length, J gene, D gene, clone size, V gene, CDR3 protein, CDR3 DNA. The D gene is left open where the match is weak. The size entry is marked missing in some rows and otherwise reads once, few, many or a size class.

>15|TRBJ2-5|TRBD1|few|TRBV27
CASRAEQGIRETQYF
TGTGCCAGCAGGGCGGAACAGGGGATTCGAGAGACCCAGTACTTC
>12|TRBJ2-1|NA|NA|TRBV10-3
CAISEEGREQFF
TGTGCCATCAGTGAGGAGGGCCGTGAGCAGTTCTTC
>15|TRBJ1-2|NA|many|TRBV4-2
CASSQRMTGRRDYTF
TGTGCCAGCAGCCAACGGATGACAGGCCGTAGAGACTACACCTTC
>14|TRBJ2-1|NA|many|TRBV7-6
CASSSRDGTNEQFF
TGTGCCAGCAGCTCCAGGGACGGGACCAATGAGCAGTTCTTC
>13|TRBJ2-7|NA|many|TRBV7-6
CASSLAAGYEQYF
TGTGCCAGCAGCTTAGCGGCAGGATACGAGCAGTACTTC
>14|TRBJ2-7|TRBD1|many|TRBV7-9
CASSRTGGKYEQYF
TGTGCCAGCAGTAGGACAGGGGGCAAGTACGAGCAGTACTTC
>13|TRBJ1-5|TRBD1|few|TRBV12-3/TRBV12-4
CASSKTGDQPQHF
TGTGCCAGCAGCAAGACAGGGGATCAGCCCCAGCATTTT
>16|TRBJ2-3|TRBD2|many|TRBV28
CASRTSGRIGSDTQYF
TGTGCCAGCAGAACTAGCGGGAGAATCGGGTCCGATACGCAGTATTTT
>17|TRBJ2-6|NA|NA|TRBV27
CASSLGQPNSGANVLTF
TGTGCCAGCAGTTTAGGACAGCCCAACTCTGGGGCCAACGTCCTGACTTTC
>14|TRBJ2-5|NA|many|TRBV7-8
CASSWGSVEETQYF
TGTGCCAGCAGCTGGGGGTCCGTTGAAGAGACCCAGTACTTC
>16|TRBJ2-1|TRBD1|few|TRBV5-1
CASSSLRQGAGNEQFF
TGCGCCAGCAGCTCGTTAAGACAGGGGGCAGGAAATGAGCAGTTCTTC
>12|TRBJ2-7|TRBD2|few|TRBV6-1
CASSGRNYEQYF
TGTGCCAGCAGCGGGAGGAACTACGAGCAGTACTTC
>13|TRBJ1-1|TRBD1|NA|TRBV20-1
CSAGDRYDTEAFF
TGCAGTGCTGGGGACAGGTACGACACTGAAGCTTTCTTT
>15|TRBJ2-2|NA|many|TRBV20-1
CSASSGLEGAGELFF
TGCAGTGCTAGTTCAGGGCTGGAAGGGGCCGGGGAGCTGTTTTTT
>16|TRBJ1-6|NA|many|TRBV7-2
CASSLVGGGTNSPLHF
TGTGCCAGCAGCTTAGTCGGAGGGGGAACTAATTCACCCCTCCACTTT
>14|TRBJ1-4|NA|NA|TRBV14
CASSPGSFNEKLFF
TGTGCCAGCAGCCCCGGGTCCTTTAATGAAAAACTGTTTTTT
>15|TRBJ1-1|NA|few|TRBV3-1
CASSPWTGGSTEAFF
TGTGCCAGCAGCCCCTGGACCGGAGGGAGCACTGAAGCTTTCTTT
>13|TRBJ2-7|TRBD2|many|TRBV29-1
CSVEVAGTYEQYF
TGCAGCGTTGAGGTAGCGGGTACCTACGAGCAGTACTTC
>13|TRBJ1-1|TRBD1|many|TRBV6-6
CASNRGLDTEAFF
TGTGCCAGCAACAGGGGGCTCGACACTGAAGCTTTCTTT
>15|TRBJ1-1|NA|few|TRBV3-1
CASSQEGQSNTEAFF
TGTGCCAGCAGCCAAGAAGGGCAGTCGAACACTGAAGCTTTCTTT
>16|TRBJ2-1|TRBD2|NA|TRBV7-6
CASSELAGVSYNEQFF
TGTGCCAGCAGCGAACTAGCGGGGGTCTCCTACAATGAGCAGTTCTTC
>17|TRBJ2-3|NA|NA|TRBV7-6
CASSPRGPTATRDTQYF
TGTGCCAGCAGCCCGAGGGGCCCTACCGCCACCAGAGATACGCAGTATTTT
>14|TRBJ2-1|TRBD1|few|TRBV7-9
CASRAGQGEDEQFF
TGTGCCAGCAGGGCTGGACAGGGGGAGGATGAGCAGTTCTTC
>13|TRBJ1-2|NA|NA|TRBV4-1
CASSQDQGYGYTF
TGCGCCAGCAGCCAAGATCAGGGCTATGGCTACACCTTC
>15|TRBJ2-3|TRBD2|many|TRBV29-1
CSVRLAGVFTDTQYF
TGCAGCGTTCGGCTAGCGGGAGTATTTACAGATACGCAGTATTTT
>14|TRBJ2-2|NA|many|TRBV4-2
CASSHRMNTGELFF
TGTGCCAGCAGCCACCGAATGAACACCGGGGAGCTGTTTTTT
>13|TRBJ2-7|TRBD1|many|TRBV9
CASSIGTDYEQYF
TGTGCCAGCAGCATTGGGACAGACTACGAGCAGTACTTC
>13|TRBJ2-2|NA|many|TRBV7-3
CASSLTGAGELFF
TGTGCCAGCAGCTTAACAGGGGCCGGGGAGCTGTTTTTT
>15|TRBJ1-5|NA|few|TRBV7-8
CASSLAAGAHQPQHF
TGTGCCAGCAGCTTAGCCGCAGGAGCCCATCAGCCCCAGCATTTT
>16|TRBJ2-5|TRBD1|many|TRBV7-9
CASVRRGRGRQETQYF
TGTGCCAGCGTGAGAAGGGGCAGGGGGCGGCAAGAGACCCAGTACTTC
>14|TRBJ2-1|NA|many|TRBV29-1
CSVDLRVAYNEQFF
TGCAGCGTTGACCTTAGAGTGGCCTACAATGAGCAGTTCTTC
>15|TRBJ2-3|TRBD2|few|TRBV10-3
CAISEGLAGVDTQYF
TGTGCCATCAGTGAGGGACTAGCGGGAGTTGATACGCAGTATTTT
>18|TRBJ2-7|NA|many|TRBV11-2
CASSFGNPRTALSYEQYF
TGTGCCAGCAGCTTCGGGAACCCGAGGACAGCTCTCTCCTACGAGCAGTACTTC
>14|TRBJ2-1|NA|many|TRBV15
CATSRDKEVYEQFF
TGTGCCACCAGCAGAGATAAGGAAGTCTATGAGCAGTTCTTC
>14|TRBJ2-7|NA|many|TRBV20-1
CSARVGWGPYEQYF
TGCAGTGCTAGAGTGGGGTGGGGTCCCTACGAGCAGTACTTC
>13|TRBJ2-7|TRBD1|few|TRBV20-1
CSARDRPLYEQYF
TGCAGTGCTCGGGACAGGCCGCTTTACGAGCAGTACTTC
>16|TRBJ2-7|TRBD1|NA|TRBV6-5
CASSYSAWDSSYEQYF
TGTGCCAGCAGTTACTCCGCCTGGGACAGCTCCTACGAGCAGTACTTC
>11|TRBJ2-3|NA|many|TRBV20-1
CSASPVDTQYF
TGCAGTGCTAGCCCCGTGGATACGCAGTATTTT
>16|TRBJ2-1|NA|many|TRBV4-2
CASRPTTARPYNEQFF
TGTGCCAGCAGACCCACGACAGCCAGACCCTACAATGAGCAGTTCTTC
>15|TRBJ2-2|NA|few|TRBV19
CASSIPGAGTGELFF
TGTGCCAGTAGTATCCCAGGGGCAGGAACCGGGGAGCTGTTTTTT
>16|TRBJ2-1|NA|many|TRBV27
CASSLFLGRSYNEQFF
TGTGCCAGCAGTTTATTCTTGGGACGCTCCTACAATGAGCAGTTCTTC
>16|TRBJ2-3|NA|NA|TRBV2
CASSESFSGNTDTQYF
TGTGCCAGCAGTGAAAGTTTCTCAGGGAACACAGATACGCAGTATTTT
>15|TRBJ1-3|NA|many|TRBV7-9
CASSILPEGRNTIYF
TGTGCCAGCAGCATCCTCCCAGAAGGGAGAAACACCATATATTTT
>16|TRBJ2-3|TRBD1|NA|TRBV27
CASSIRTGVSTDTQYF
TGTGCCAGCAGTATCCGGACAGGGGTGAGCACAGATACGCAGTATTTT
>15|TRBJ2-1|TRBD2|many|TRBV12-3/TRBV12-4
CASSTTSGVYNEQFF
TGTGCCAGCAGCACGACTAGCGGGGTCTACAATGAGCAGTTCTTC
>13|TRBJ1-1|NA|few|TRBV7-2
CASRLGGYTEAFF
TGTGCCAGCAGGTTGGGAGGGTACACTGAAGCTTTCTTT
>15|TRBJ2-2|TRBD1|NA|TRBV3-1
CASSLRQGPTGELFF
TGTGCCAGCAGCCTAAGACAGGGCCCCACCGGGGAGCTGTTTTTT
>15|TRBJ2-3|NA|many|TRBV7-7
CASSPGQTSTDTQYF
TGTGCCAGCAGTCCGGGGCAGACTAGCACAGATACGCAGTATTTT
>14|TRBJ2-7|NA|NA|TRBV4-2
CASSQVDATYEQYF
TGTGCCAGCAGCCAAGTTGATGCTACCTACGAGCAGTACTTC
>16|TRBJ2-7|NA|few|TRBV19
CASSIVGRTRSYEQYF
TGTGCCAGTAGTATAGTCGGCAGGACACGCTCCTACGAGCAGTACTTC
>13|TRBJ1-4|NA|many|TRBV30
CAWSEGVLEKLFF
TGTGCCTGGAGTGAAGGGGTATTGGAAAAACTGTTTTTT
>14|TRBJ2-2|NA|many|TRBV30
CAWRGTRNTGELFF
TGTGCCTGGAGGGGCACCAGGAACACCGGGGAGCTGTTTTTT